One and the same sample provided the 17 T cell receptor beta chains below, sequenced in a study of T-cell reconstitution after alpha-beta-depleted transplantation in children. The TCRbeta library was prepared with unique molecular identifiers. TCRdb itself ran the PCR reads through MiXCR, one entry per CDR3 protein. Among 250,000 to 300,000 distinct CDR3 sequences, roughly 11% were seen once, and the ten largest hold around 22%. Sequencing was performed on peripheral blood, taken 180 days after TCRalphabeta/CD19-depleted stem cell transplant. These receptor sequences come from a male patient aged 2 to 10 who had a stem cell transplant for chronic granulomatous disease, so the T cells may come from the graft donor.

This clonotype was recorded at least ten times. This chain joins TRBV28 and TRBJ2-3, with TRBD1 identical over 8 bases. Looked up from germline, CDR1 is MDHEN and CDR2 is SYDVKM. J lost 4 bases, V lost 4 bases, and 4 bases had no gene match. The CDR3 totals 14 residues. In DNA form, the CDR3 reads TGTGCCAGCAGTTCCCTGGACAGGGCAGATACGCAGTATTTT. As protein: CASSSLDRADTQYF.

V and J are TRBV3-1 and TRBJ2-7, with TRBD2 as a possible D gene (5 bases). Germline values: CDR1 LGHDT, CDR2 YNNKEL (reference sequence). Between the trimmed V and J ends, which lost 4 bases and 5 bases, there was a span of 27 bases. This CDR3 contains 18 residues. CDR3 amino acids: CASSRRAENQGWANEQYF. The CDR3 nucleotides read TGTGCCAGCAGCCGGCGGGCCGAAAACCAAGGATGGGCTAACGAGCAGTACTTC.

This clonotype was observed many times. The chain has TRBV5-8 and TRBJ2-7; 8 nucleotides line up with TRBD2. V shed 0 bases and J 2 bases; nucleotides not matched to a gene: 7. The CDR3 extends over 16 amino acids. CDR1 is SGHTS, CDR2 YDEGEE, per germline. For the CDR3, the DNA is TGTGCCAGCAGCTTGGCCAGAACTAGCGGTGCCTACGAGCAGTACTTC. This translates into CASSLARTSGAYEQYF.

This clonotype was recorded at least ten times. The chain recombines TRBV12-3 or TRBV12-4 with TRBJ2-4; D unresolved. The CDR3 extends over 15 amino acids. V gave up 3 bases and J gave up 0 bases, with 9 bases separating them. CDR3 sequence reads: CASSFIAIAKNIQYF. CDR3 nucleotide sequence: TGTGCCAGCAGTTTCATAGCTATAGCCAAAAACATTCAGTACTTC.

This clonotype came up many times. DNA for the CDR3: TGCGCCAGCAGCTGGATAGGGGATAGCAATCAGCCCCAGCATTTT. It specifies CASSWIGDSNQPQHF. The chain combines TRBV5-1 with TRBJ1-5; D is perhaps TRBD1 (5 bases). In germline, CDR1 is SGHRS, CDR2 YFSETQ. This CDR3 has 15 residues. V was cut by 3 bases and J by 0 bases, with 10 bases left in between. The full variable domain, its missing parts supplied by reference TRBV5-1 and TRBJ1-5, is KAGVTQTPRYLIKTRGQQVTLSCSPISGHRSVSWYQQTPGQGLQFLFEYFSETQRNKGNFPGRFSGRQFSNSRSEMNVSTLELGDSALYLCASSWIGDSNQPQHFGDGTRLSIL.

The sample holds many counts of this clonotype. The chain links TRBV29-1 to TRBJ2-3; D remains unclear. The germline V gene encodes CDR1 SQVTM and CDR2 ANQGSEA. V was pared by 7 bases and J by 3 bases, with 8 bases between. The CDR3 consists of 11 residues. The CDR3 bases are TGCAGCGCTACTAAAACAGATACGCAGTATTTT. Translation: CSATKTDTQYF.

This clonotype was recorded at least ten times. CDR3 amino acids: CSAGQENSPLHF. In nucleotides, the CDR3 is TGCAGCGCTGGACAGGAGAATTCACCCCTCCACTTT. The V gene is TRBV29-1, the J gene TRBJ1-6; 7 nucleotides align to TRBD1. There are 12 residues in the CDR3. The V gene end was trimmed by 7 bases and the J gene end by 7 bases; junction bases not matched to a gene: 4. CDR1 is SQVTM, CDR2 ANQGSEA, per germline.

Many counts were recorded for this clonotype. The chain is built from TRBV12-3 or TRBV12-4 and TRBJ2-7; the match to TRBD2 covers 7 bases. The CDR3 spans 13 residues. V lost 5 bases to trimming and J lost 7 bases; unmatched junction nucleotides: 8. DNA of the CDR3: TGTGCCAGCAGTCTTAAGTGGGAGGGGGAGCAGTACTTC. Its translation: CASSLKWEGEQYF.

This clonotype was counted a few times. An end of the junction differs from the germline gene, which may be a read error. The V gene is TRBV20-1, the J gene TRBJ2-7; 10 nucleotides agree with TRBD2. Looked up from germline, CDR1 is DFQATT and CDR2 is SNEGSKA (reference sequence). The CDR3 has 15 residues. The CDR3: CSAGEAGGGGYEQYF. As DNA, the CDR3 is TGCAGTGCTGGAGAAGCGGGGGGGGGAGGTTACGAGCAGTACTTC.

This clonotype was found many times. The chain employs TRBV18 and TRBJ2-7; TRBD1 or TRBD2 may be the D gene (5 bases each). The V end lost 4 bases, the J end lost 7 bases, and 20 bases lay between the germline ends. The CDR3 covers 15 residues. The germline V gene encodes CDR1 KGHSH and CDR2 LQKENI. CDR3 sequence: CASSQAGTGRREQYF. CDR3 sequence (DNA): TGTGCCAGCTCACAAGCCGGGACGGGGCGCAGGGAGCAGTACTTC.

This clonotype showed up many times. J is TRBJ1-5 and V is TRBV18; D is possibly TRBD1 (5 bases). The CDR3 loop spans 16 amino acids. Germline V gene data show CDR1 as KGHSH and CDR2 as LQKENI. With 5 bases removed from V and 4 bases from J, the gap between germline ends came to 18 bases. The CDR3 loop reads CASSLVSGTVNQPQHF. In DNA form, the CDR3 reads TGTGCCAGCTCATTAGTATCCGGGACGGTAAATCAGCCCCAGCATTTT.

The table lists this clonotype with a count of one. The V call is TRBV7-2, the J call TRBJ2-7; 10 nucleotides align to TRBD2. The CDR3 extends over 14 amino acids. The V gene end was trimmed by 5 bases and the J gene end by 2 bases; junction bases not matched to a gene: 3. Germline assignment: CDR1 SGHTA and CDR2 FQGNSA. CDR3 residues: CASSRTSGAYEQYF. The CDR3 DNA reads TGTGCCAGCAGCCGGACTAGCGGAGCCTACGAGCAGTACTTC.

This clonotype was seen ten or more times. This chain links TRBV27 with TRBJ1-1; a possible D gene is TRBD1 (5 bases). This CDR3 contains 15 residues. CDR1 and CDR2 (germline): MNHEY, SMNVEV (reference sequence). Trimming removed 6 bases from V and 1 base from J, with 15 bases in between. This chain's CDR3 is CASRTLGLTNTEAFF. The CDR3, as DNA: TGTGCCAGCAGGACCCTGGGACTTACGAACACTGAAGCTTTCTTT.

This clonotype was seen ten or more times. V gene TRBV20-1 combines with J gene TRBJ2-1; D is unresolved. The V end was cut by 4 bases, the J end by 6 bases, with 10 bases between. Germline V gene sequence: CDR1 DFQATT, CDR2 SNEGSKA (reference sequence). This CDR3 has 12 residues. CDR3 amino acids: CSATRTANEQFF. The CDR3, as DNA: TGCAGTGCTACCAGGACCGCCAATGAGCAGTTCTTC.

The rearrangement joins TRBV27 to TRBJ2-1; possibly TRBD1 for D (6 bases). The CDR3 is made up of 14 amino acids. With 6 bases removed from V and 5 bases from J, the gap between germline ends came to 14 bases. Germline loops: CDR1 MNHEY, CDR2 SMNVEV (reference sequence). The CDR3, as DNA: TGTGCCAGCAGAGCAGGACAGTATAACAATGAGCAGTTCTTC. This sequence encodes CASRAGQYNNEQFF.

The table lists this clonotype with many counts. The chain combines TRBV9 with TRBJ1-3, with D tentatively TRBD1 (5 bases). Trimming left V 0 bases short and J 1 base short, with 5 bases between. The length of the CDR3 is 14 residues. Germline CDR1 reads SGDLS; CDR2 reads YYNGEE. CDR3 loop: CASSVGTSGNTIYF. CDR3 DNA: TGTGCCAGCAGCGTAGGGACATCTGGAAACACCATATATTTT.

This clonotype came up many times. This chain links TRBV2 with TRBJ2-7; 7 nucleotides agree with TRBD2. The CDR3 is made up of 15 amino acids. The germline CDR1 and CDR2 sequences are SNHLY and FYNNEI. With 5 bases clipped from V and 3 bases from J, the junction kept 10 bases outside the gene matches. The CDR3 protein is CASSPQPGEGYEQYF. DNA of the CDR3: TGTGCCAGCAGTCCACAACCCGGGGAGGGCTACGAGCAGTACTTC. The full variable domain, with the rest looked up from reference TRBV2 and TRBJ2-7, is EPEVTQTPSHQVTQMGQEVILRCVPISNHLYFYWYRQILGQKVEFLVSFYNNEISEKSEIFDDQFSVERPDGSNFTLKIRSTKLEDSAMYFCASSPQPGEGYEQYFGPGTRLTVT.